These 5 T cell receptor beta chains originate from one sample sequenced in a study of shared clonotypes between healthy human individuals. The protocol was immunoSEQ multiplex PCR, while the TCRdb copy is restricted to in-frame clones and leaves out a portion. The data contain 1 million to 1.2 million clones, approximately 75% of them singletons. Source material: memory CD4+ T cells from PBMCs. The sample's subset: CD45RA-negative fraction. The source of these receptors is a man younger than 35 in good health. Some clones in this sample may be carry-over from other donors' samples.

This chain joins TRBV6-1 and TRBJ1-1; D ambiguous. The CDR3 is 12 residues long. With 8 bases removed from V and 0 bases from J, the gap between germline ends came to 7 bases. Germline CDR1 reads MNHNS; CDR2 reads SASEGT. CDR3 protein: CASGFMNTEAFF. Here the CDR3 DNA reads TGTGCCAGCGGGTTCATGAACACTGAAGCTTTCTTT.

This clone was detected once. The CDR3: CSVEDGTLAGLYNEQFF. The CDR3 nucleotides are TGCAGCGTTGAAGATGGGACCCTAGCGGGATTATACAATGAGCAGTTCTTC. The rearrangement links TRBV29-1 to TRBJ2-1; 9 nucleotides agree with TRBD2. V gave up 0 bases and J gave up 4 bases; unmatched junction bases: 10. The CDR3 totals 17 residues. Germline loops: CDR1 SQVTM, CDR2 ANQGSEA.

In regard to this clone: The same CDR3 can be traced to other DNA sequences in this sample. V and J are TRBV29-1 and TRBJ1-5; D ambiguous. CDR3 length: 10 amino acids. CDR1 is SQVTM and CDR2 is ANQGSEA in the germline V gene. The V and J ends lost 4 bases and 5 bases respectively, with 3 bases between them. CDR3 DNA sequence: TGCAGCGTTGGCGATCAGCCCCAGCATTTT. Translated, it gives CSVGDQPQHF.

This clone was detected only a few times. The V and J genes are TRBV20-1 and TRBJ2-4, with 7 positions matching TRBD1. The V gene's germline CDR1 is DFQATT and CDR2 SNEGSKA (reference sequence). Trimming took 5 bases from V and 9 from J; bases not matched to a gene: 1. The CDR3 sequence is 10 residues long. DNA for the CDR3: TGCAGTGCTGCAGGGGGCATTCAGTACTTC. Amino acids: CSAAGGIQYF.

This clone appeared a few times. CDR3 amino acids: CASSSKPGPLYFRAYEQYF. The CDR3 nucleotides read TGTGCCAGCAGTTCGAAGCCCGGGCCGCTCTACTTCAGAGCCTACGAGCAGTACTTC. The chain uses TRBV28 and TRBJ2-7; no clear D gene. V was trimmed by 4 bases and J by 2 bases, leaving 27 bases between them. There are 19 residues in the CDR3. Looked up from germline, CDR1 is MDHEN and CDR2 is SYDVKM.